This TCR beta chain derives from a study of blood T cells in healthy people across ages. The CDR3 covers 15 residues. This clonotype appeared a single time. Each individual donor underwent a draw of about 9.1 milliliters of peripheral blood. Combining a sample-barcoded 5' primer with a J-beta primer mix, a second PCR ran for 7 to 11 cycles. TCRdb independently ran MiXCR on the 5' RACE reads; one entry per CDR3 protein. The sample holds some 780,000 distinct CDR3 sequences, roughly three fifths seen once. The V call is TRBV1, the J call TRBJ1-2; TRBD1 reflects the table's D call only, with no check against the DNA. TRBV1 is a pseudogene segment. This clonotype originated in a man in his forties or fifties in good health. The sequencing sample was made of blood. In DNA form, the CDR3 reads TGCACCAGCAGCCCGGACAGGGAATGGGGCTATGGCTACACCTTC. This codes for CTSSPDREWGYGYTF.